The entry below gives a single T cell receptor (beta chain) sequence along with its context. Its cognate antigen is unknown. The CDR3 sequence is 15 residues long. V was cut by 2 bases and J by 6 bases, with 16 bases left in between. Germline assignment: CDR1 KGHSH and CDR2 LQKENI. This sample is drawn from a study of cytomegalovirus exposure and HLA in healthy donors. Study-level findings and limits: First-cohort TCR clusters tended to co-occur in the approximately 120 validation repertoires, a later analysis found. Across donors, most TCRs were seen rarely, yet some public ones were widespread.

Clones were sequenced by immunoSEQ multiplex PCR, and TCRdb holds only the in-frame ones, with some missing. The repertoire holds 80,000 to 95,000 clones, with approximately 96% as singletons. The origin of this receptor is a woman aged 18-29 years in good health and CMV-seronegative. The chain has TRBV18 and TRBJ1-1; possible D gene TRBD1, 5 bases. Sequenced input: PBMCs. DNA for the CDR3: TGTGCCAGCTCACCAAGCGGGCAGGGTTGGGCTGAAGCTTTCTTT. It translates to CASSPSGQGWAEAFF.